This T cell receptor beta chain stems from a study of blood T cell repertoires in COVID-19. Study-level background: Some COVID-19 samples were acute and others convalescent; all came from the United States, Italy and Spain. Sources were T cells, B-cell-depleted T cells, or PBMCs; the material itself was cDNA or gDNA.

The CDR3 has 14 amino acids. V was cut by 1 base and J by 5 bases, with 7 bases left in between. The germline gives CDR1 SGHDT, CDR2 YYEEEE. In the source study's methods: Researchers report that nucleated cell counts were estimated from reference gene primer amplification. Clones were sequenced by immunoSEQ multiplex PCR, and TCRdb holds only the in-frame ones, with some missing. V and J calls and clone size are as listed in that table; D and trimming were resolved from the DNA. Here the sample spans around 47,000 clones, around 84% being singletons. This TCR was sampled from a human donor in a cohort sampled during active COVID-19. The V and J genes are TRBV5-6 and TRBJ1-6; tentative D call: TRBD1 (6 bases). The sample comprised peripheral blood. The DNA of the CDR3 is TGTGCCAGCAGCTTGACAGGGCATAATTCACCCCTCCACTTT. Translated, it gives CASSLTGHNSPLHF. Full variable domain (missing parts from reference TRBV5-6 and TRBJ1-6): DAGVTQSPTHLIKTRGQQVTLRCSPKSGHDTVSWYQQALGQGPQFIFQYYEEEERQRGNFPDRFSGHQFPNYSSELNVNALLLGDSALYLCASSLTGHNSPLHFGNGTRLTVT.